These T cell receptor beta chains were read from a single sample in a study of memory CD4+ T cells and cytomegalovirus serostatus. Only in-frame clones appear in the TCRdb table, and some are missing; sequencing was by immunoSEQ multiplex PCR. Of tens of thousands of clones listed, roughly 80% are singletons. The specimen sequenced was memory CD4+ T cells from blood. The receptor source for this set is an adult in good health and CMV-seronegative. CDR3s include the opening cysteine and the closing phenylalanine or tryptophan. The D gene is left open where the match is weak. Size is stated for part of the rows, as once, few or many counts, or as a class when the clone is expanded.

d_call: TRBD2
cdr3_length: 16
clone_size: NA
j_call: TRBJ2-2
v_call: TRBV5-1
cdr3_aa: CASSYGRVGTAGELFF
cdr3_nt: TGCGCCAGCAGCTACGGGAGGGTAGGGACCGCCGGGGAGCTGTTTTTT

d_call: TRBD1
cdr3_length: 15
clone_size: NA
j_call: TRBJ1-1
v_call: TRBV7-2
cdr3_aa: CASSPRQGLNTEAFF
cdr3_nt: TGTGCCAGCAGCCCCCGACAGGGATTGAACACTGAAGCTTTCTTT

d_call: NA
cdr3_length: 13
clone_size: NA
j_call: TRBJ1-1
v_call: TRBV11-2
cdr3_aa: CASSFTGNTEAFF
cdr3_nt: TGTGCCAGCAGCTTTACAGGTAACACTGAAGCTTTCTTT

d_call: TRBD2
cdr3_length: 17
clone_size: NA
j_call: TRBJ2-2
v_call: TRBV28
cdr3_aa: CASSFWRLAGGPGELFF
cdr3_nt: TGTGCCAGCAGTTTTTGGCGACTAGCGGGAGGGCCCGGGGAGCTGTTTTTT

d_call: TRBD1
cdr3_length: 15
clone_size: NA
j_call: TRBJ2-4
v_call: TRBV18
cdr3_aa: CASNGQGLAKNIQYF
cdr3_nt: TGTGCCAGCAACGGACAGGGCCTAGCCAAAAACATTCAGTACTTC

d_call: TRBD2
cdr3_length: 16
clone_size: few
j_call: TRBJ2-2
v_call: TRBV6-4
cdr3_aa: CASSQLAGDGTGELFF
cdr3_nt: TGTGCCAGCAGTCAACTAGCGGGAGATGGAACCGGGGAGCTGTTTTTT

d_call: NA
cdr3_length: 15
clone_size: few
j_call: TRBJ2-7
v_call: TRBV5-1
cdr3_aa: CASSPEVSPLNEQYF
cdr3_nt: TGCGCCAGCAGCCCAGAAGTTTCACCCCTGAACGAGCAGTACTTC

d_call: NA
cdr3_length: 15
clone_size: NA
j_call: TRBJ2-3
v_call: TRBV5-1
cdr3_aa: CASSLVSGGTDTQYF
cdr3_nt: TGCGCCAGCAGCTTGGTCTCCGGAGGCACAGATACGCAGTATTTT

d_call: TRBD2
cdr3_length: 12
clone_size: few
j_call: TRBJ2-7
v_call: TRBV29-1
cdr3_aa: CSVASGGYEQYF
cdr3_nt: TGCAGCGTTGCATCGGGAGGCTACGAGCAGTACTTC

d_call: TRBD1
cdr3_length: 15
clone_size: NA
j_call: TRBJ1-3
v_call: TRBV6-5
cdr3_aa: CASSYDTGVGNTIYF
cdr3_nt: TGTGCCAGCAGTTACGATACAGGGGTTGGAAACACCATATATTTT

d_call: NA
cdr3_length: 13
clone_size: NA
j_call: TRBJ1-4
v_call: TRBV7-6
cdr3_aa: CASSRDVNEKLFF
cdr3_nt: TGTGCCAGCAGTCGGGACGTTAATGAAAAACTGTTTTTT

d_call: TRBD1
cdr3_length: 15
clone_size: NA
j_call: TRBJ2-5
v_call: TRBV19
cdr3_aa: CASSMVGQTQETQYF
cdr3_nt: TGTGCCAGTAGTATGGTGGGACAGACCCAAGAGACCCAGTACTTC

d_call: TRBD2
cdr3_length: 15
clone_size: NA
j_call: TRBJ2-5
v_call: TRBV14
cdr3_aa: CASSPSGRAMETQYF
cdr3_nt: TGTGCCAGCAGCCCAAGCGGGAGGGCGATGGAGACCCAGTACTTC

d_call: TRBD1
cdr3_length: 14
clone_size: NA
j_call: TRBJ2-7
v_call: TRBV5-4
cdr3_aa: CASSGRDRAHEQYF
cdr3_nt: TGTGCCAGCAGTGGCCGAGACAGGGCCCACGAGCAGTACTTC

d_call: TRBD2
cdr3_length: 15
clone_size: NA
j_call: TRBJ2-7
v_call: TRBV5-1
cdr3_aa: CASSLERGKFYEQYF
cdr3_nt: TGCGCCAGCAGCTTGGAGCGGGGGAAATTCTACGAGCAGTACTTC

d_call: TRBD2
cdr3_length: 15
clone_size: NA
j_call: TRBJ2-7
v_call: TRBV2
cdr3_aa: CASSERGLAPYEQYF
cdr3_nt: TGTGCCAGCAGTGAAAGGGGACTAGCTCCCTACGAGCAGTACTTC

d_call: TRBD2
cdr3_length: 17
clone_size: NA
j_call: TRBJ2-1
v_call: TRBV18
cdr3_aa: CASSPRASGSTYNEQFF
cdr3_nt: TGTGCCAGCTCACCACGGGCTAGCGGGAGCACCTACAATGAGCAGTTCTTC

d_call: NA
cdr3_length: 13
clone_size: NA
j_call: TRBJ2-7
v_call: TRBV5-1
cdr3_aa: CASSPSGIYEQYF
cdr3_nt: TGCGCCAGCAGCCCTTCGGGGATCTACGAGCAGTACTTC

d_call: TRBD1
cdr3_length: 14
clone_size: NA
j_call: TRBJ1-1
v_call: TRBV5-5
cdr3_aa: CASSSYGTAVEAFF
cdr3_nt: TGTGCCAGCAGCTCCTACGGGACAGCTGTTGAAGCTTTCTTT

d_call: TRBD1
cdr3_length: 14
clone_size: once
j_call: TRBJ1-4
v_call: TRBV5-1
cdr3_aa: CASSSGQLSEKLFF
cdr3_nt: TGCGCCAGCAGCTCGGGACAGTTAAGTGAAAAACTGTTTTTT

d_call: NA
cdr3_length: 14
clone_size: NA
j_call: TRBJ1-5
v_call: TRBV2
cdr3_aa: CASSTLDSNQPQHF
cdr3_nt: TGTGCCAGCAGTACGCTGGATAGCAATCAGCCCCAGCATTTT

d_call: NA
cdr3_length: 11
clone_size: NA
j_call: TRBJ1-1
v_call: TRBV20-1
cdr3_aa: CSAMGNTEAFF
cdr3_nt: TGCAGTGCTATGGGTAACACTGAAGCTTTCTTT

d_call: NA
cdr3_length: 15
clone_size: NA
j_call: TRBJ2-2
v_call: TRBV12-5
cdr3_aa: CASGLVVAATGELFF
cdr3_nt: TGTGCTAGTGGTTTGGTAGTGGCGGCCACCGGGGAGCTGTTTTTT

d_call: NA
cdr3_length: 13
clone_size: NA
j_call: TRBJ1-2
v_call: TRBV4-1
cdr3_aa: CASSPKSGTGYTF
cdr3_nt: TGCGCCAGCAGCCCGAAGTCCGGGACAGGCTACACCTTC

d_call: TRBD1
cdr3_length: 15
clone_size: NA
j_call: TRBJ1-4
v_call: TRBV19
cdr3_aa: CASSSYRGSNEKLFF
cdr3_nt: TGTGCCAGTAGTTCCTACAGGGGGTCTAATGAAAAACTGTTTTTT

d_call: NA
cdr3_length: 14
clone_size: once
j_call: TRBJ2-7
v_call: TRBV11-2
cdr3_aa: CASSMRTTTYEQYF
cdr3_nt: TGTGCCAGCAGCATGAGGACTACTACCTACGAGCAGTACTTC

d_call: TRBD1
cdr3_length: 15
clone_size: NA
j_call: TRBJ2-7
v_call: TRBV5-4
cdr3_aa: CASSSWTGGSYEQYF
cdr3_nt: TGTGCCAGCAGCTCATGGACAGGGGGTTCCTACGAGCAGTACTTC

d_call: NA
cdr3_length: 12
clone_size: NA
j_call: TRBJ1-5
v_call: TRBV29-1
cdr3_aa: CSVGAGDQPQHF
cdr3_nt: TGCAGCGTTGGGGCAGGGGATCAGCCCCAGCATTTT

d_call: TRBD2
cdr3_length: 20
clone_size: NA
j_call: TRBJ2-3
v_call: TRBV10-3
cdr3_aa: CAISDPAGLAGSSSTDTQYF
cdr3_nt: TGTGCCATCAGTGACCCGGCGGGGCTAGCGGGATCGTCGAGCACAGATACGCAGTATTTT

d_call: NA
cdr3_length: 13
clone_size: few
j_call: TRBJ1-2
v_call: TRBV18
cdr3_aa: CASSTGIDYGYTF
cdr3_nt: TGTGCCAGCTCCACAGGGATTGACTATGGCTACACCTTC

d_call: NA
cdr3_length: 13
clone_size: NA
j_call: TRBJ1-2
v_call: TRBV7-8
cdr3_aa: CASSFDGVDGYTF
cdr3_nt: TGTGCCAGCAGCTTCGACGGTGTCGATGGCTACACCTTC

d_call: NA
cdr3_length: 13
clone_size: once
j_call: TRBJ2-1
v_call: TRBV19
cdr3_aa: CASRDHTLNEQFF
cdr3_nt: TGTGCCAGTAGAGACCACACCCTCAATGAGCAGTTCTTC

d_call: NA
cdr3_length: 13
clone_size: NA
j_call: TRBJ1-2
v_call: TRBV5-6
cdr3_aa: CASSLRTNYGYTF
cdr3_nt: TGTGCCAGCAGCTTGAGGACTAACTATGGCTACACCTTC

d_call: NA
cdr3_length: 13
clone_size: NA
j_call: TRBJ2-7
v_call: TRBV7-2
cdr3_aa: CASSFSGMGEQYF
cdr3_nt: TGTGCCAGCAGCTTTTCGGGGATGGGCGAGCAGTACTTC

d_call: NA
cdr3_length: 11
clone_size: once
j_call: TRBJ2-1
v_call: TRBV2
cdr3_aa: CASTESYEQFF
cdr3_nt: TGTGCCAGCACCGAAAGCTATGAGCAGTTCTTC

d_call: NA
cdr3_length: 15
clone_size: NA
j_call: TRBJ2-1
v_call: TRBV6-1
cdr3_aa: CASSEAAQSYNEQFF
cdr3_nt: TGTGCCAGCAGTGAAGCTGCCCAATCTTACAATGAGCAGTTCTTC

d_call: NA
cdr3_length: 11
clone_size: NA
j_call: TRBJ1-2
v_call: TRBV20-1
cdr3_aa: CSASGGRGYTF
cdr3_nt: TGCAGTGCTAGTGGGGGTCGTGGCTACACCTTC

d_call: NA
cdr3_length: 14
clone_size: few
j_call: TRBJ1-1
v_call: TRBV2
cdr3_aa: CASSERQGNTEAFF
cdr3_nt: TGTGCCAGCAGTGAACGGCAGGGGAACACTGAAGCTTTCTTT

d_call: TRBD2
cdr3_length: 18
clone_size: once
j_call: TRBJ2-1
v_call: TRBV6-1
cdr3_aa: CASSDFTGLAGGPSEQFF
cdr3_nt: TGTGCCAGCAGTGACTTCACGGGACTAGCGGGGGGTCCCAGTGAGCAGTTCTTC

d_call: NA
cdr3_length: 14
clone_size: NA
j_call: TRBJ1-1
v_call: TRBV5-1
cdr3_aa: CASSFGRENTEAFF
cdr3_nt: TGCGCCAGCAGCTTCGGGAGGGAGAACACTGAAGCTTTCTTT

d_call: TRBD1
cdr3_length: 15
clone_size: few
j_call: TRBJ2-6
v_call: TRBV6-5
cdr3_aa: CASADRGAGANVLTF
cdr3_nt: TGTGCCAGCGCGGACAGGGGAGCTGGGGCCAACGTCCTGACTTTC

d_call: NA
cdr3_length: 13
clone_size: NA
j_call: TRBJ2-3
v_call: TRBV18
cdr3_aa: CASSPQPGSRTYF
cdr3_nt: TGTGCCAGCTCACCACAGCCCGGTTCTAGAACGTATTTT

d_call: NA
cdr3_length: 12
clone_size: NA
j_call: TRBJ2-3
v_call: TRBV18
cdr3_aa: CASSPKTDTQYF
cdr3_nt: TGTGCCAGCTCACCAAAAACAGATACGCAGTATTTT

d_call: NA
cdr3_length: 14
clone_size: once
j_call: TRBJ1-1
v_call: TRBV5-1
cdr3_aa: CASSFRGGNTEAFF
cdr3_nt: TGCGCCAGCAGCTTCCGAGGAGGGAACACTGAAGCTTTCTTT

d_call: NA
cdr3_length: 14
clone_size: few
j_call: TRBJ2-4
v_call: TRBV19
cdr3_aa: CASSIAGTKNIQYF
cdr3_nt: TGTGCCAGTAGTATAGCGGGGACCAAAAACATTCAGTACTTC

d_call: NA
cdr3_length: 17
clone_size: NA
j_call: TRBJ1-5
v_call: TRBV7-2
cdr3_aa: CASSLEIGRNSNQPQHF
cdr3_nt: TGTGCCAGCAGCTTAGAGATAGGCAGAAATAGCAATCAGCCCCAGCATTTT

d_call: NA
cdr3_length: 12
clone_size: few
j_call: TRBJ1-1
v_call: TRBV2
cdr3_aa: CASILLNTEAFF
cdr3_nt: TGTGCCAGCATTTTATTGAACACTGAAGCTTTCTTT

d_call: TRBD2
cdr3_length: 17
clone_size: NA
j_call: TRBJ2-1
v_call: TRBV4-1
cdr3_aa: CASSPWTSGRSYNEQFF
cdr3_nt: TGCGCCAGCAGCCCGTGGACTAGCGGGAGATCCTACAATGAGCAGTTCTTC